This T cell receptor beta chain was sequenced in a study of blood T cell repertoires in COVID-19. Overall study: Acute and convalescent COVID-19 samples came from the United States, Italy and Spain.

The CDR3 sequence is 14 residues long. Trimming stripped 2 bases from V and 1 base from J, with 8 bases between. Germline values: CDR1 LGHDT, CDR2 YNNKEL (reference sequence). Per the study methods: The assay estimated nucleated cells by amplifying reference gene primers. Profiled with immunoSEQ multiplex PCR; TCRdb holds only in-frame clones, not every one. V, J and clone size derive from that table, while D and trimming were established from the DNA sequence. The repertoire includes around 69,000 clones, around four fifths of them detected once, and less than 2% sits in the top ten. Sequenced sample: peripheral blood. The TCR comes from a woman in her sixties with acute or convalescent COVID-19. The chain recombines TRBV3-1 (or the pseudogene TRBV3-2) with TRBJ1-2; D not resolved. The CDR3 region has the DNA TGTGCCAGCAGCCAAAGCCCCCATAACTATGGCTACACCTTC. It specifies CASSQSPHNYGYTF.